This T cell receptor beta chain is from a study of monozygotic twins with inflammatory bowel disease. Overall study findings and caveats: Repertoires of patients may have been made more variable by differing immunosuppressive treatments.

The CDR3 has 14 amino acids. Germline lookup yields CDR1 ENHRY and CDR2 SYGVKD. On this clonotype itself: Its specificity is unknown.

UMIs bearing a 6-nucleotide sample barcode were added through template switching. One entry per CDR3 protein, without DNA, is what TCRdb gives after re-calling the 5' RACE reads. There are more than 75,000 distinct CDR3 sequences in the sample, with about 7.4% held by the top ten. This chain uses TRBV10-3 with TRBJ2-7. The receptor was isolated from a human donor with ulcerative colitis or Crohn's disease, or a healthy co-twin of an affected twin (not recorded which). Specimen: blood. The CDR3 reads CATLDSWSSYEQYF.